The clone carrying this T cell receptor beta chain was observed at least ten times. The sample is drawn from a study of T-cell memory formation after mild COVID-19. Study details: Clustering of TCRs was largely donor specific.

With V trimmed by 2 bases and J by 8 bases, 9 bases remained unmatched. Germline assignment: CDR1 SGHAT and CDR2 FQDESV (reference sequence). The CDR3 sequence is 15 residues long. TCRdb reprocessed the 5' RACE reads with MiXCR, giving one entry per CDR3 protein. The sample consists of over 250,000 distinct CDR3 sequences, roughly 15% of them appearing once. The sequenced material came from PBMCs or a T cell subset sorted from them (not recorded which). The chain recombines TRBV11-1 with TRBJ1-1; 9 bases are shared with TRBD1. This clonotype originated in a man aged 18 to 29 who had mild COVID-19 (a few samples of this study predate the infection). Cell type and time point are not known. The CDR3 sequence is CASSLTGGALPEAFF. The CDR3 nucleotides are TGTGCCAGCAGCTTAACAGGGGGCGCCCTGCCAGAAGCTTTCTTT.